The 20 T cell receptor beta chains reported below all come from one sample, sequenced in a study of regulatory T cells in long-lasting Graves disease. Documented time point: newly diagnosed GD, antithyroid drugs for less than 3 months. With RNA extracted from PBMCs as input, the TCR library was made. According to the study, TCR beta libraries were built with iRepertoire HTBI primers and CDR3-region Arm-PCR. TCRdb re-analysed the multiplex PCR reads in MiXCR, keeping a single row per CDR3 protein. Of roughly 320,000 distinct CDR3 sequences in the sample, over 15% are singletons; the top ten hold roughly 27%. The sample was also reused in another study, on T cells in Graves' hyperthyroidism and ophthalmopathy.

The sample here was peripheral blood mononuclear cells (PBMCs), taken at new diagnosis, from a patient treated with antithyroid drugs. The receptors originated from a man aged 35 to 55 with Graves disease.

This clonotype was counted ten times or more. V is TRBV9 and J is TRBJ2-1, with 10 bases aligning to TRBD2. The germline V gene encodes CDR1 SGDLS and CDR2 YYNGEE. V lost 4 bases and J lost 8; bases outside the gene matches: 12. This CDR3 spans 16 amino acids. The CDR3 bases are TGTGCCAGCAGCCCCCGCCATAGCGGGGGGAAAGATGAGCAGTTCTTC. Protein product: CASSPRHSGGKDEQFF. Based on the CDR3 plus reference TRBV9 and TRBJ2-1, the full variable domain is DSGVTQTPKHLITATGQRVTLRCSPRSGDLSVYWYQQSLDQGLQFLIQYYNGEERAKGNILERFSAQQFPDLHSELNLSSLELGDSALYFCASSPRHSGGKDEQFFGPGTRLTVL.

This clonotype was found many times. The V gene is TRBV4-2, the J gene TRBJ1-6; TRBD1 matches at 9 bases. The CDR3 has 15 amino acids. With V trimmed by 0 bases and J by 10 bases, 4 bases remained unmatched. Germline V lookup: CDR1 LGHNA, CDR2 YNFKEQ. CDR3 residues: CASSQEGTGYSPLHF. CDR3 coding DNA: TGTGCCAGCAGCCAAGAGGGGACAGGGTACTCACCCCTCCACTTT.

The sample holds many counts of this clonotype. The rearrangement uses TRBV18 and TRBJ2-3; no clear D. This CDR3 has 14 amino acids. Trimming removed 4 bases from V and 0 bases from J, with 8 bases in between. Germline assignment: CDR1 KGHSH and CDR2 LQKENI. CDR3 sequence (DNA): TGTGCCAGCTCACAAATCCTGAGCACAGATACGCAGTATTTT. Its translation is CASSQILSTDTQYF.

The CDR3 sequence is CASSEAWQNYGYTF. The CDR3 region has the DNA TGTGCCAGCAGTGAAGCATGGCAGAACTATGGCTACACCTTC. The chain employs TRBV2 and TRBJ1-2, with unresolved D. Germline assignment: CDR1 SNHLY and CDR2 FYNNEI. The germline V and J ends were trimmed by 0 bases and 2 bases, with 7 bases remaining between them. The CDR3 loop spans 14 amino acids.

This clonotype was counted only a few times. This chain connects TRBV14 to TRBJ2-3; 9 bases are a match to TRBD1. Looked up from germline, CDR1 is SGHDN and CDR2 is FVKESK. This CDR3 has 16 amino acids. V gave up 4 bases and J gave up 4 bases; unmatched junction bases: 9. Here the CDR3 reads CASSLLGQGRADTQYF. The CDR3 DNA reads TGTGCCAGCAGCCTCCTCGGACAGGGGAGGGCAGATACGCAGTATTTT.

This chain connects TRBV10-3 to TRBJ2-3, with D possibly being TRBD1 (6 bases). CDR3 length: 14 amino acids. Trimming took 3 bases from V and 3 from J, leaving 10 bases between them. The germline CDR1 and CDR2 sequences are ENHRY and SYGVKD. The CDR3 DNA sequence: TGTGCCATCAGTGAAAACAGGGAGACAGATACGCAGTATTTT. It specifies CAISENRETDTQYF.

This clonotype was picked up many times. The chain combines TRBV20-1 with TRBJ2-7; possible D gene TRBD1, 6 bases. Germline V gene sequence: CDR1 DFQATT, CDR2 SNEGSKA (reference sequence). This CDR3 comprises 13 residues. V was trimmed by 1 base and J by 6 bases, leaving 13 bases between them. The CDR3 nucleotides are TGCAGTGCTAGAGTGCAGGGGCTATTCGAGCAGTACTTC. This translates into CSARVQGLFEQYF.

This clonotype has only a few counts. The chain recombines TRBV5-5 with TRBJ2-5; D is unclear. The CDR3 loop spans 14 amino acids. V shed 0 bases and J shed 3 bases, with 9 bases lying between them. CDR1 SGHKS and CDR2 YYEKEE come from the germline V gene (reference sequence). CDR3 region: CASSLGAHKETQYF. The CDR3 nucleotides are TGTGCCAGCAGCTTGGGGGCCCACAAAGAGACCCAGTACTTC.

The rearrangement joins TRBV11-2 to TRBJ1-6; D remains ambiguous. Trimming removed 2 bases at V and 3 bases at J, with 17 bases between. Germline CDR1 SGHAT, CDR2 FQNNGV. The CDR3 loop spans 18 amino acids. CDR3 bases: TGTGCCAGCAGCTTACGAACGGGCAGTCAAGTCTATAATTCACCCCTCCACTTT. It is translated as CASSLRTGSQVYNSPLHF. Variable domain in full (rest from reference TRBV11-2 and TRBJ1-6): EAGVAQSPRYKIIEKRQSVAFWCNPISGHATLYWYQQILGQGPKLLIQFQNNGVVDDSQLPKDRFSAERLKGVDSTLKIQPAKLEDSAVYLCASSLRTGSQVYNSPLHFGNGTRLTVT.

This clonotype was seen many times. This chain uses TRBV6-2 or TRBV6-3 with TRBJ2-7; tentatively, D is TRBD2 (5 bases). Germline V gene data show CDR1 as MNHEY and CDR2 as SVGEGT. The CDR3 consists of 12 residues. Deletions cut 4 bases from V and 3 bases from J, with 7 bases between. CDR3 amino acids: CASSWTGYEQYF. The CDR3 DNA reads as TGTGCCAGCAGTTGGACTGGCTACGAGCAGTACTTC.

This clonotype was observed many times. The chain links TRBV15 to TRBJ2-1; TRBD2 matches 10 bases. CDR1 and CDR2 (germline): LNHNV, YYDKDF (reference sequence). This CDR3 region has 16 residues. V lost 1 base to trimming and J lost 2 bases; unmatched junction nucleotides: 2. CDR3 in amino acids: CATSRALAGTYNEQFF. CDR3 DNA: TGTGCCACCAGCAGAGCACTAGCGGGAACCTACAATGAGCAGTTCTTC.

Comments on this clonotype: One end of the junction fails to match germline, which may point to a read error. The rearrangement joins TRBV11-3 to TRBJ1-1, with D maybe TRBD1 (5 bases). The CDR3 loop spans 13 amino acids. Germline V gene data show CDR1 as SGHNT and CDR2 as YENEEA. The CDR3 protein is CASSRQQNTEASF. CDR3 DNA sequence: TGTGCCAGCTCTAGACAGCAGAACACTGAAGCTTCCTTT.

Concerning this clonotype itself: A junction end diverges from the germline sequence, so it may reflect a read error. CDR3 protein: CASSLARIMNTKAFF. CDR3 sequence (DNA): TGTGCCAGCAGCTTAGCTCGCATCATGAACACTAAAGCCTTCTTT. The gene calls are TRBV7-8 and TRBJ1-1; no clear D gene. The CDR3 covers 15 residues. Germline-derived CDR1 and CDR2 are SGHVS and FQNEAQ. The complete variable domain, with remaining parts taken from reference TRBV7-8 and TRBJ1-1, reads GAGVSQSPRYKVAKRGQDVALRCDPISGHVSLFWYQQALGQGPEFLTYFQNEAQLDKSGLPSDRFFAERPEGSVSTLKIQRTQQEDSAVYLCASSLARIMNTKAFFGQGTRLTVV.

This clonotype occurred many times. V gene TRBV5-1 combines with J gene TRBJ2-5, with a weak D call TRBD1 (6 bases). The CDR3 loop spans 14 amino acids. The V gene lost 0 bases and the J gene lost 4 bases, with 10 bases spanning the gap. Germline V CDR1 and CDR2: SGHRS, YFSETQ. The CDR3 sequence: CASSLEGGAETQYF. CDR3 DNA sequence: TGCGCCAGCAGCTTGGAAGGGGGTGCAGAGACCCAGTACTTC.

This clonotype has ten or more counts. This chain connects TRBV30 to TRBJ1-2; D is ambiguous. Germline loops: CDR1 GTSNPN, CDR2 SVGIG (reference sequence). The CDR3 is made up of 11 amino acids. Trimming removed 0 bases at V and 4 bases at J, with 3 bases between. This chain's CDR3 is CAWSVSYGYTF. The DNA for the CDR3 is TGTGCCTGGAGTGTTTCCTATGGCTACACCTTC.

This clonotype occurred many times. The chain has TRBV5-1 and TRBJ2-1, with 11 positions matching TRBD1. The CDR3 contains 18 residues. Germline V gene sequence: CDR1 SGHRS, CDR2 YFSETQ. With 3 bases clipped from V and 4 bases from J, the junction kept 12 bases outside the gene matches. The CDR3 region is CASSSTPPGTGGYNEQFF. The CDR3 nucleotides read TGCGCCAGCAGCTCAACACCACCCGGGACAGGGGGTTACAATGAGCAGTTCTTC.

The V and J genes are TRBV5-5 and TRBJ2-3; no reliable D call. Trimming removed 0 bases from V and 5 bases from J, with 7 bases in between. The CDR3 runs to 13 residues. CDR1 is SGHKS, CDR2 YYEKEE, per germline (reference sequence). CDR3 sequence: CASSLVPRDTQYF. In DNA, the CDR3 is TGTGCCAGCAGCTTGGTTCCACGAGATACGCAGTATTTT.

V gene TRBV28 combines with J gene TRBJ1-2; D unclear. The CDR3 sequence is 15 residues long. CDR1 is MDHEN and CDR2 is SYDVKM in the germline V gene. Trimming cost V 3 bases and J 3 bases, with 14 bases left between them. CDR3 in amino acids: CASSFITSADYGYTF. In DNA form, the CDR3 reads TGTGCCAGCAGTTTCATCACCTCAGCGGACTATGGCTACACCTTC.

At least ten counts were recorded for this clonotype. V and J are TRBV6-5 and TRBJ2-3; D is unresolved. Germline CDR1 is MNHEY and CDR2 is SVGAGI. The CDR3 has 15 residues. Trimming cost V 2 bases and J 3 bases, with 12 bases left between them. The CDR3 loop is CASSYRLFRTDTQYF. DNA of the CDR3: TGTGCCAGCAGTTACCGGCTGTTCCGAACAGATACGCAGTATTTT.

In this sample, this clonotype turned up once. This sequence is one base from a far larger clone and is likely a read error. This chain's CDR3 is CTSNGADGYTF. In nucleotides, the CDR3 is TGTACCAGCAACGGGGCAGATGGCTACACCTTC. The chain uses TRBV11-2 and TRBJ1-2, with D possibly TRBD1 on 5 matching bases. There are 11 residues in the CDR3. Germline V gene data show CDR1 as SGHAT and CDR2 as FQNNGV.